This T cell receptor beta chain was profiled in a study of T cells in Graves' hyperthyroidism and ophthalmopathy. Background on the study: At initial diagnosis, before any treatment had begun, peripheral blood was obtained. Study-wide results and caveats: Classification by a 13 V-J model distinguished ophthalmopathy from stable hyperthyroidism.

Hyperthyroidism of Graves' type that showed no ophthalmopathy progression within 18 months was stable. With a duration under 2 months, the hyperthyroidism was newly diagnosed in patients aged 18 to 65. Trimming pared 2 bases from V and 9 bases from J, leaving 10 bases between. Germline loops: CDR1 LGHDT, CDR2 YNNKEL (reference sequence). The CDR3 is made up of 12 amino acids. This clonotype was observed many times. The antigen remains undetermined. The TCR beta CDR3 regions underwent amplification using RNA transcripts as the source. Primed by the HTBI set, a first-round RT-PCR was run on the TCR CDR3. Each CDR3 protein is one row after TCRdb ran MiXCR on the multiplex PCR reads. Among over 300,000 distinct CDR3 sequences listed, over 11% were seen once.

This TCR was sampled from a woman aged 55-69 years with Graves' hyperthyroidism. The material sequenced was blood. The chain recombines TRBV3-1 with TRBJ2-5, with D possibly being TRBD1 (6 bases). DNA for the CDR3: TGTGCCAGCAGCCAATCCGACAGGCCCCAGTACTTC. Its protein is CASSQSDRPQYF.